A selection of T cell receptor beta chains follows, all from one sample in a study of early T cells in non-severe SARS-CoV-2 infection. TCRdb fed the 5' RACE reads into MiXCR, producing one record per CDR3 protein. The table lists tens of thousands of distinct CDR3 sequences, about 4.6% of them singletons. The sequenced material came from whole blood. All receptors come from an adult who was a healthcare worker with PCR-confirmed SARS-CoV-2 infection or an uninfected control (not recorded which). Each CDR3 is given with its conserved first and last residue. D genes are given only for firm matches. The size entry is marked missing in some rows and otherwise reads once, few, many or a size class.

TRBJ2-5 many TRBV3-1 - CASSQDTGSQETQYF TGTGCCAGCAGCCAAGATACAGGATCCCAAGAGACCCAGTACTTC
TRBJ2-3 few TRBV2 TRBD2 CASKRDPGTDTQYF TGTGCCAGCAAGCGGGACCCTGGCACAGATACGCAGTATTTT
TRBJ2-3 few TRBV7-9 - CASSRQVPSTDTQYF TGTGCCAGCAGCCGACAGGTTCCTAGCACAGATACGCAGTATTTT
TRBJ1-1 many TRBV6-5 - CASTRDGKNTEAFF TGTGCCAGCACGAGGGACGGTAAGAACACTGAAGCTTTCTTT
TRBJ2-7 - TRBV6-2/TRBV6-3 TRBD2 CASSYSGGNEQYF TGTGCCAGCAGTTACTCGGGGGGGAACGAGCAGTACTTC
TRBJ2-1 many TRBV5-1 TRBD2 CASSTRTSGISYNEQFF TGCGCCAGCAGCACCCGGACTAGCGGGATCTCCTACAATGAGCAGTTCTTC
TRBJ2-5 few TRBV29-1 - CSVDEGETQYF TGCAGCGTTGATGAGGGAGAGACCCAGTACTTC
TRBJ2-7 many TRBV3-1 - CASSQEKGTSAYEQYF TGTGCCAGCAGCCAAGAAAAGGGAACATCTGCCTACGAGCAGTACTTC
TRBJ2-5 many TRBV24-1 - CATSVTGTSETQYF TGTGCCACCAGTGTGACAGGCACTTCTGAGACCCAGTACTTC
TRBJ2-1 many TRBV10-3 TRBD2 CACRGGDSNEQFF TGTGCCTGCCGGGGAGGGGACTCCAATGAGCAGTTCTTC
TRBJ2-1 - TRBV7-3 - CASSLGTGIRNEQFF TGTGCCAGCAGCTTAGGAACAGGGATTCGGAATGAGCAGTTCTTC
TRBJ2-5 many TRBV2 - CASSERRRETQYF TGTGCCAGCAGTGAAAGGAGAAGAGAGACCCAGTACTTC
TRBJ2-7 many TRBV7-6 - CASSLATGSSYEQYF TGTGCCAGCAGCTTAGCAACCGGGAGCAGCTACGAGCAGTACTTC
TRBJ2-7 - TRBV20-1 TRBD1 CSARRGQGEQYF TGCAGTGCTAGGCGGGGACAGGGTGAGCAGTACTTC
TRBJ1-4 - TRBV5-1 - CASSRETNEKLFF TGCGCCAGCAGCCGGGAAACTAATGAAAAACTGTTTTTT
TRBJ1-1 - TRBV13 - CASSLRANTEAFF TGTGCCAGCAGCTTAAGGGCAAACACTGAAGCTTTCTTT
TRBJ2-3 - TRBV28 TRBD2 CASSSYLSLAGERDTQYF TGTGCCAGCAGTTCCTACTTATCACTAGCGGGAGAGAGAGATACGCAGTATTTT
TRBJ2-5 many TRBV29-1 - CSLAGAGGETQYF TGCAGCTTGGCGGGAGCAGGGGGAGAGACCCAGTACTTC
TRBJ1-2 few TRBV28 - CASSLVGQIYGYTF TGTGCCAGCAGTTTAGTAGGGCAGATCTATGGCTACACCTTC
TRBJ2-4 many TRBV5-1 - CASSLGDLAKNIQYF TGCGCCAGCAGCTTGGGCGACTTAGCCAAAAACATTCAGTACTTC
TRBJ2-7 - TRBV13 TRBD2 CASSGPGLAGVDEQYF TGTGCCAGCAGCGGACCGGGACTAGCGGGAGTCGACGAGCAGTACTTC
TRBJ2-7 many TRBV7-9 TRBD2 CASSQTSGDSYEQYF TGTGCCAGCAGCCAGACTAGCGGGGACTCCTACGAGCAGTACTTC